This paragraph reports one T cell receptor (beta chain). These data originate in a study of blood T cell repertoires in COVID-19. Trimming took off 6 bases at V and 7 bases at J, with 18 bases between the two ends. The CDR3 runs to 13 residues. Germline CDR1 reads SQVTM; CDR2 reads ANQGSEA. Under the authors' procedure: Nucleated cell counts were estimated from reference gene primer amplification. TCRdb keeps only in-frame clones here, not all; method: immunoSEQ multiplex PCR. V, J and clone size are those of that table, while D and trimming were read from the DNA. The sample carries over 150,000 clones, more than 75% recorded once.

The receptor was derived from a woman older than 75 with COVID-19, enrolled during active disease. V is TRBV29-1 and J is TRBJ1-2, with a weak D call TRBD1 (5 bases). The sequenced sample consisted of peripheral blood. The CDR3 bases are TGCAGCGTCGATATACCCGGGGGTTTTGGCTACACCTTC. Its translation is CSVDIPGGFGYTF.